One sample yielded the 18 T cell receptor beta chains listed below, sequenced in a study of T cell clonality in common variable immunodeficiency. Findings and caveats of the study: Common variable immunodeficiency TCR beta sequences reportedly had fewer deletions and N-nucleotide insertions.

No antigen has been identified for these receptors. Profiled with immunoSEQ multiplex PCR; TCRdb holds only in-frame clones, not every one. The table lists tens of thousands of clones, no singletons, with 6% in the top ten. Specimen: peripheral blood mononuclear cells. The receptors come from a human donor with common variable immunodeficiency.

This clone was detected ten times or more. The CDR3 end lies 3 residues beyond the end of the read and is filled in from the germline J gene. This sequence joins TRBV20-1 and TRBJ2-5, with 10 bases aligning to TRBD1. This CDR3 comprises 13 residues. The germline gives CDR1 DFQATT, CDR2 SNEGSKA (reference sequence). The V segment lost 5 bases and the J segment 4 bases; nucleotides outside the gene matches: 4. CDR3 residues: CSAFGDRGETQYF. The sequenced CDR3 bases are TGCAGTGCTTTTGGGGACAGGGGAGAGACC.

There are many counts of this clone. Sequencing ends 3 residues short of the CDR3 end; the germline J gene provides the rest. The rearrangement joins TRBV5-6 to TRBJ1-1, with 9 positions matching TRBD1. The CDR3 is made up of 14 amino acids. Germline values: CDR1 SGHDT, CDR2 YYEEEE. With 4 bases clipped from V and 4 bases from J, the junction kept 5 bases outside the gene matches. Partial CDR3 DNA: TGTGCCAGCAGCGGGGACAGGGCGGTCACTGAA. Its protein product is CASSGDRAVTE. The whole CDR3 protein reads CASSGDRAVTEAFF.

Details on this clone: The CDR3 end falls 3 residues outside the read, so it is completed with the germline J gene. This chain connects TRBV18 to TRBJ1-1; the D gene is possibly TRBD1 (5 bases). CDR3 length: 12 amino acids. Germline V lookup: CDR1 KGHSH, CDR2 LQKENI. Trimming removed 4 bases at V and 5 bases at J, with 8 bases between. CDR3 region: CASSRGETEAFF. The covered CDR3 bases are TGTGCCAGCTCACGGGGCGAGACTGAA.

This clone was picked up a small number of times. The CDR3 end is not reached by the read, which stops 3 residues before it; the germline J gene fills it in. The chain couples TRBV5-1 to TRBJ2-5; D perhaps matches TRBD1 (6 bases). The CDR3 length is 15 residues. With 0 bases removed from V and 3 bases from J, the gap between germline ends came to 12 bases. Germline CDR1 reads SGHRS; CDR2 reads YFSETQ. This CDR3 reads CASSLGSGGEETQYF. CDR3 DNA (partial): TGCGCCAGCAGCTTGGGTTCTGGGGGCGAAGAGACC.

This clone was recorded a few times. The CDR3 extends 3 residues past the end of the read, so its final part is completed from the germline J gene. The rearrangement links TRBV7-9 to TRBJ2-1, with 8 positions matching TRBD1. The length of the CDR3 is 15 residues. V lost 3 bases, J lost 8 bases, and 9 bases stayed unmatched. CDR1 and CDR2 from the germline V gene are SEHNR and FQNEAQ (reference sequence). This CDR3 reads CASSLEGQASDEQFF. The part of the CDR3 DNA that was read is TGTGCCAGCAGCTTGGAGGGACAGGCCTCGGATGAG.

This clone was picked up many times. The read terminates 3 residues before the CDR3 end, so the remaining end is supplied by the germline J gene. The chain couples TRBV29-1 to TRBJ2-3; possibly TRBD1 for D (7 bases). Germline lookup yields CDR1 SQVTM and CDR2 ANQGSEA. This CDR3 has 17 amino acids. The V and J ends lost 0 bases and 3 bases respectively, with 19 bases between them. CDR3 protein: CSVEDPRNRGGTDTQYF. Incomplete CDR3 DNA: TGCAGCGTTGAAGATCCCAGGAACAGGGGAGGTACAGATACG.

About this clone itself: Read coverage stops 3 residues before the CDR3 terminus; the germline J gene supplies the remainder. The V and J genes are TRBV19 and TRBJ1-4; 8 bases match TRBD1. Germline CDR1 is LNHDA and CDR2 is SQIVND (reference sequence). There are 13 residues in the CDR3. V was clipped by 7 bases and J by 8 bases; unmatched bases: 6. CDR3 bases read: TGTGCCAGTAAGGACAGGGTACAGGAAAAA. Encoded protein: CASKDRVQEK. From start to end, the CDR3 is CASKDRVQEKLFF. The full variable domain, its missing parts supplied by reference TRBV19 and TRBJ1-4, is DGGITQSPKYLFRKEGQNVTLSCEQNLNHDAMYWYRQDPGQGLRLIYYSQIVNDFQKGDIAEGYSVSREKKESFPLTVTSAQKNPTAFYLCASKDRVQEKLFFGSGTQLSVL.

In its sample, this clone was seen many times. Read coverage stops 3 residues before the CDR3 terminus; the germline J gene supplies the remainder. The gene calls are TRBV19 and TRBJ1-1, with 9 bases that match TRBD1. Germline-derived CDR1 and CDR2 are LNHDA and SQIVND (reference sequence). The CDR3 runs to 13 residues. The part of the CDR3 DNA that was read is TGTGCCAGTAGTAGCCGGGACAGGGACCGG. Translating it yields CASSSRDRDR. The full CDR3 protein is CASSSRDRDRAFF. The entire variable domain, with the rest obtained from reference TRBV19 and TRBJ1-1, is as follows: DGGITQSPKYLFRKEGQNVTLSCEQNLNHDAMYWYRQDPGQGLRLIYYSQIVNDFQKGDIAEGYSVSREKKESFPLTVTSAQKNPTAFYLCASSSRDRDRAFFGQGTRLTVV.

A word on this clone: Coverage ceases 3 residues before the CDR3 finishes, and the germline J gene fills in the end. This chain connects TRBV2 to TRBJ2-7; D possibly corresponds to TRBD1 (6 bases). V was shortened by 6 bases and J by 3 bases, with 15 bases between the two germline ends. CDR3 length: 14 amino acids. Germline CDR1 and CDR2: SNHLY and FYNNEI. The CDR3 bases that were read are TGTGCCAGCAGCACACAGGGAAATAACTACGAG. Its protein is CASSTQGNNYE. The whole CDR3 protein is CASSTQGNNYEQYF.

At least ten counts were recorded for this clone. Coverage ceases 3 residues before the CDR3 finishes, and the germline J gene fills in the end. The gene calls are TRBV10-3 and TRBJ2-4; 7 bases line up with TRBD1. Germline loops: CDR1 ENHRY, CDR2 SYGVKD. The CDR3 totals 11 residues. CDR3 protein: CAISEEGAQYF. The part of the CDR3 DNA that was read is TGTGCCATCAGTGAGGAGGGGGCT.

In this sample, this clone turned up many times. The CDR3 extends 3 residues past the end of the read, so its final part is completed from the germline J gene. V usage is TRBV30 and J usage is TRBJ1-1; D gene unclear. The ends were cut back, 5 bases at V and 3 bases at J, with 13 bases in the middle. The CDR3 extends over 13 amino acids. Germline values: CDR1 GTSNPN, CDR2 SVGIG (reference sequence). The CDR3 region is CAWAQLRDTEAFF. The part of the CDR3 DNA that was read is TGTGCCTGGGCTCAGTTGCGGGACACTGAA.

This clone came up a few times. The read terminates 3 residues before the CDR3 end, so the remaining end is supplied by the germline J gene. This rearrangement joins TRBV2 to TRBJ1-5; the match to TRBD1 covers 9 bases. The CDR3 covers 13 residues. Germline lookup yields CDR1 SNHLY and CDR2 FYNNEI. The V segment lost 7 bases and the J segment 4 bases; nucleotides outside the gene matches: 2. The CDR3: CASNGQGNQPQHF. The CDR3 bases that were read are TGTGCCAGCAACGGACAGGGGAATCAGCCC.

In this sample, this clone turned up a few times. Read data end 3 residues before the CDR3 end; the end is taken from the germline J gene. The chain couples TRBV2 to TRBJ1-2; the match to TRBD1 covers 7 bases. Germline loops: CDR1 SNHLY, CDR2 FYNNEI. The CDR3 has 18 amino acids. Trimming at V came to 3 bases and at J to 4 bases, leaving 17 bases not matched to a gene. The sequenced CDR3 bases are TGTGCCAGCAGTGAGGGCGGAGCAGGGGGTAGGTCTGGCTATGGC. Its translation: CASSEGGAGGRSGYG. The full CDR3 protein reads CASSEGGAGGRSGYGYTF.

On this clone: The CDR3 goes on 3 residues after the read ends, and that part is filled in from the germline J gene. V usage is TRBV30 and J usage is TRBJ1-2; a possible D gene is TRBD1 (5 bases). CDR1 GTSNPN and CDR2 SVGIG come from the germline V gene (reference sequence). The CDR3 is 14 residues long. V dropped 1 base and J dropped 3 bases, with 12 bases sitting between them. The sequenced CDR3 bases are TGTGCCTGGAGTGCCCGGTGGGGGGACTATGGC. Amino acid sequence: CAWSARWGDYG. The full CDR3 reads CAWSARWGDYGYTF.

This clone was found a few times. The sequenced fragment ends 3 residues before the CDR3 boundary, so the rest is inferred from the germline J gene. The V call is TRBV7-3, the J call TRBJ2-7; TRBD1 agrees at 9 bases. Trimming removed 5 bases from V and 5 bases from J; junction bases left unmatched: 7. Germline CDR1 and CDR2: SGHTA and FQGTGA. The CDR3 runs to 14 residues. The DNA read from the CDR3 is TGTGCCAGCAGCCCGCGGGACAGGGCAAACGAG. It encodes CASSPRDRANE. The full CDR3 sequence reads CASSPRDRANEQYF.

This clone was recorded many times. The missing CDR3 end, 3 residues past where the read stops, is filled in from the germline J gene. The chain has TRBV5-1 and TRBJ2-3; maybe TRBD1 (5 bases). CDR1 is SGHRS, CDR2 YFSETQ, per germline. This CDR3 is built from 16 residues. The V end lost 2 bases, the J end lost 2 bases, and 15 bases lay between the germline ends. The CDR3 bases that were read are TGCGCCAGCAGCTTACTATCAACAGGAAACACAGATACG. Amino acid sequence: CASSLLSTGNTDT. The whole CDR3 protein is CASSLLSTGNTDTQYF.

The covered CDR3 bases are TGTGCCAGTAGTCCAACAGGGGTTAACTATGGC. It codes for CASSPTGVNYG. The entire CDR3 is CASSPTGVNYGYTF. V gene TRBV19 combines with J gene TRBJ1-2; TRBD1 agrees at 7 bases. Read sequence stops 3 residues before the CDR3 end, and the germline J gene provides the missing end. V lost 5 bases and J lost 1; bases outside the gene matches: 4. The CDR3 consists of 14 residues. Germline V lookup: CDR1 LNHDA, CDR2 SQIVND (reference sequence).

The sequenced CDR3 bases are TGTGCCAGCAGCTTTCCGGGGGTTTCCTACAATGAG. The encoded protein is CASSFPGVSYNE. The entire CDR3 sequence reads CASSFPGVSYNEQFF. The chain links TRBV25-1 to TRBJ2-1; D possibly corresponds to TRBD2 (6 bases). The CDR3 end falls 3 residues outside the read, so it is completed with the germline J gene. Trimming removed 6 bases from V and 1 base from J, with 13 bases in between. This CDR3 contains 15 residues. Germline lookup yields CDR1 MGHDK and CDR2 SYGVNS. Variable domain in full (rest from reference TRBV25-1 and TRBJ2-1): EADIYQTPRYLVIGTGKKITLECSQTMGHDKMYWYQQDPGMELHLIHYSYGVNSTEKGDLSSESTVSRIRTEHFPLTLESARPSHTSQYLCASSFPGVSYNEQFFGPGTRLTVL.